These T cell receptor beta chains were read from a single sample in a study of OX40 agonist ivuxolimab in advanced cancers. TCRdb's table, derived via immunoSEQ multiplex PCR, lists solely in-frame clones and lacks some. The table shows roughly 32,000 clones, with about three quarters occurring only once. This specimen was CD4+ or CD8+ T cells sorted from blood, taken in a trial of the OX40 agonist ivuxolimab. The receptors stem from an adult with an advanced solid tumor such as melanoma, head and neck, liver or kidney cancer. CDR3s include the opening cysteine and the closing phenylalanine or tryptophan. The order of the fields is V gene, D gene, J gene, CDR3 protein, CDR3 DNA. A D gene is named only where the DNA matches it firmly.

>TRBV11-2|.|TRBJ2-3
CASSLAFTDTQYF
TGTGCCAGCAGCTTAGCTTTCACAGATACGCAGTATTTT
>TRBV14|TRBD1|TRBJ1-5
CASSQDSWDRTSNQPQHF
TGTGCCAGCAGCCAAGATTCATGGGACAGGACGAGCAATCAGCCCCAGCATTTT
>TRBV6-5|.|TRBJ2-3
CATPRRQGTDTQYF
TGTGCCACCCCCCGCCGACAGGGCACAGATACGCAGTATTTT
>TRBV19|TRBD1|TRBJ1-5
CASPSTGGYSNQPQHF
TGTGCCAGTCCCTCAACAGGGGGATATAGCAATCAGCCCCAGCATTTT
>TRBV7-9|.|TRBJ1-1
CASSSRQVFF
TGTGCCAGCAGCTCAAGACAAGTTTTCTTT
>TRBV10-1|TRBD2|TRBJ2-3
CASSESTGLAGLDTQYF
TGCGCCAGCAGTGAGTCGACGGGACTAGCGGGGTTAGATACGCAGTATTTT
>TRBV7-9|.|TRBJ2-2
CAQGTGTGELFF
TGTGCCCAGGGTACGGGCACCGGGGAGCTGTTTTTT
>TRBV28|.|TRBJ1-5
CASSIGTHAPQHF
TGTGCCAGCAGTATCGGGACCCACGCGCCCCAGCATTTT
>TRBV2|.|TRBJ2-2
CASRQDSSGELFF
TGTGCCAGCAGGCAGGACAGTTCGGGGGAGCTGTTTTTT
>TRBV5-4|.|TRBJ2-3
CASSSTRGSTDTQYF
TGTGCCAGCAGCTCCACTCGGGGGAGCACAGATACGCAGTATTTT
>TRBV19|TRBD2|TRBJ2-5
CASSPLAGGKETQYF
TGTGCCAGTAGTCCGCTAGCGGGGGGGAAAGAGACCCAGTACTTC